The 29 T cell receptor beta chains in this list originate from one sample, sequenced in a study of blood T cell repertoires in COVID-19. Clones were read by immunoSEQ multiplex PCR, and TCRdb kept only the in-frame ones, dropping some. The sample carries 150,000 or so clones, 60% to 85% recorded once. Sample: peripheral blood. These receptors originate from a woman in her fifties or sixties with COVID-19, enrolled during active disease.

V is TRBV19 and J is TRBJ2-1, with D tentatively TRBD2 (6 bases). The CDR3 spans 17 residues. Trimming left V 4 bases short and J 0 bases short, with 16 bases between. CDR1 and CDR2 (germline): LNHDA, SQIVND (reference sequence). The CDR3 loop reads CASSKGTPASSYNEQFF. The CDR3, as DNA: TGTGCCAGTAGTAAAGGGACTCCCGCGAGCTCCTACAATGAGCAGTTCTTC. The full variable domain, completed using reference TRBV19 and TRBJ2-1, is DGGITQSPKYLFRKEGQNVTLSCEQNLNHDAMYWYRQDPGQGLRLIYYSQIVNDFQKGDIAEGYSVSREKKESFPLTVTSAQKNPTAFYLCASSKGTPASSYNEQFFGPGTRLTVL.

The chain carries TRBV5-1 and TRBJ2-2; 8 positions agree with TRBD2. The ends lost 1 base at V and 5 bases at J; junction bases unmatched: 4. There are 15 residues in the CDR3. Germline CDR1 is SGHRS and CDR2 is YFSETQ. The CDR3 spells CASSLQSGGTGELFF. CDR3 DNA sequence: TGCGCCAGCAGCTTGCAGAGCGGGGGAACCGGGGAGCTGTTTTTT.

The rearrangement joins TRBV11-2 to TRBJ2-5; TRBD2 aligns across 11 bases. The CDR3 is 17 residues long. Looked up from germline, CDR1 is SGHAT and CDR2 is FQNNGV. Trimming removed 0 bases from V and 4 bases from J; junction bases left unmatched: 7. This CDR3 reads CASSLDPTSGNLETQYF. DNA of the CDR3: TGTGCCAGCAGCTTAGATCCGACTAGCGGGAATTTAGAGACCCAGTACTTC. Supplemented by reference TRBV11-2 and TRBJ2-5, the full variable domain reads EAGVAQSPRYKIIEKRQSVAFWCNPISGHATLYWYQQILGQGPKLLIQFQNNGVVDDSQLPKDRFSAERLKGVDSTLKIQPAKLEDSAVYLCASSLDPTSGNLETQYFGPGTRLLVL.

The chain uses TRBV7-9 and TRBJ1-3, with D tentatively TRBD1 (5 bases). This CDR3 contains 15 residues. The V gene lost 0 bases and the J gene lost 2 bases, with 8 bases spanning the gap. Germline assignment: CDR1 SEHNR and CDR2 FQNEAQ (reference sequence). The CDR3 nucleotides are TGTGCCAGCAGCTTAGCCGCGGGGGCTGGAAACACCATATATTTT. Translating it yields CASSLAAGAGNTIYF.

This clone was observed a few times. The rearrangement joins TRBV6-5 to TRBJ1-1; 7 bases line up with TRBD1. There are 16 residues in the CDR3. V gave up 0 bases and J gave up 7 bases; unmatched junction bases: 11. CDR1 and CDR2 from the germline V gene are MNHEY and SVGAGI. CDR3 in DNA: TGTGCCAGCAGTTACTCTGGGCACTCAGGGGGTTATGAAGCTTTCTTT. Translation gives CASSYSGHSGGYEAFF.

This chain uses TRBV18 with TRBJ2-3, with a tentative D call TRBD1 (5 bases). This CDR3 has 16 amino acids. From germline, CDR1 is KGHSH and CDR2 LQKENI. Deletions cut 5 bases from V and 0 bases from J, with 15 bases between. The CDR3 sequence is CASSVPTTVSTDTQYF. In nucleotides, the CDR3 is TGTGCCAGCTCAGTCCCTACGACAGTCAGCACAGATACGCAGTATTTT.

V and J are TRBV5-4 and TRBJ2-2; weak D call: TRBD2 (5 bases). This CDR3 spans 15 amino acids. Germline CDR1 and CDR2: SGHNT and YYREEE (reference sequence). Trimming took off 4 bases at V and 6 bases at J, with 16 bases between the two ends. In DNA form, the CDR3 reads TGTGCCAGCAGCCCCCGCAGAGGGAAGGCCGGGGAGCTGTTTTTT. It codes for CASSPRRGKAGELFF.

The rearrangement links TRBV3-1 (or the pseudogene TRBV3-2) to TRBJ1-1; TRBD1 matches 7 bases. The CDR3 extends over 15 amino acids. Unmatched junction bases numbered 15, after V lost 3 bases and J lost 11 bases. Germline loops: CDR1 LGHDT, CDR2 YNNKEL (reference sequence). This chain's CDR3 is CASSHRTNRGQEAFF. Here the CDR3 DNA reads TGTGCCAGCAGCCATCGGACCAACAGGGGACAAGAGGCTTTCTTT.

V usage is TRBV6-2 or TRBV6-3 and J usage is TRBJ1-5; 8 bases align to TRBD1. The CDR3 has 15 residues. V shed 4 bases, J shed 4 bases, and the junction held 6 bases outside the gene matches. Germline loops: CDR1 MNHEY, CDR2 SVGEGT. Here the CDR3 reads CASSSQGAGNQPQHF. CDR3 sequence (DNA): TGTGCCAGCAGTTCTCAGGGGGCCGGGAATCAGCCCCAGCATTTT.

This chain links TRBV2 with TRBJ2-7, with 13 bases identical to TRBD2. The trim removed 1 base at V and 4 bases at J, leaving 4 bases unmatched. The germline V gene has CDR1 SNHLY and CDR2 FYNNEI. This CDR3 has 16 amino acids. Here the CDR3 reads CASSEGRTSGRYEQYF. Here the CDR3 DNA reads TGTGCCAGCAGTGAAGGACGGACTAGCGGGAGATACGAGCAGTACTTC.

This rearrangement joins TRBV7-8 to TRBJ1-5, with a tentative D call TRBD1 (6 bases). This CDR3 spans 17 amino acids. Germline values: CDR1 SGHVS, CDR2 FQNEAQ. V lost 4 bases, J lost 1 base, and 17 bases lay in between. The CDR3 coding sequence is TGTGCCAGCAGCTACTTTCCTGGGACACCGAGCAATCAGCCCCAGCATTTT. Protein product: CASSYFPGTPSNQPQHF. Complete variable domain (other parts from reference TRBV7-8 and TRBJ1-5): GAGVSQSPRYKVAKRGQDVALRCDPISGHVSLFWYQQALGQGPEFLTYFQNEAQLDKSGLPSDRFFAERPEGSVSTLKIQRTQQEDSAVYLCASSYFPGTPSNQPQHFGDGTRLSIL.

This clone is a singleton in its sample. The chain couples TRBV6-5 to TRBJ2-1, with D perhaps TRBD2 (5 bases). This CDR3 contains 13 residues. Trimming took 7 bases from V and 4 from J, leaving 11 bases between them. CDR1 and CDR2 from the germline V gene are MNHEY and SVGAGI. The CDR3 region has the DNA TGTGCCAGCACCCGACGCGGGTACAATGAGCAGTTCTTC. Protein: CASTRRGYNEQFF.

V is TRBV5-1 and J is TRBJ1-2; TRBD1 agrees at 7 bases. The V gene's germline CDR1 is SGHRS and CDR2 YFSETQ. V shed 2 bases and J 3 bases; nucleotides not matched to a gene: 7. This CDR3 is 15 amino acids long. DNA for the CDR3: TGCGCCAGCAGCTTAGGGACAGCCTCATACTATGGCTACACCTTC. Residues: CASSLGTASYYGYTF.

This sequence joins TRBV5-6 and TRBJ2-3; 9 bases align to TRBD1. CDR3 size: 13 residues. With 4 bases clipped from V and 5 bases from J, the junction kept 2 bases outside the gene matches. Germline assignment: CDR1 SGHDT and CDR2 YYEEEE. This CDR3 reads CASSKDRGDTQYF. The CDR3 region has the DNA TGTGCCAGCAGCAAGGACAGGGGAGATACGCAGTATTTT.

This chain uses TRBV19 with TRBJ1-1; a possible D gene is TRBD1 (5 bases). The V gene's germline CDR1 is LNHDA and CDR2 SQIVND (reference sequence). The CDR3 runs to 14 residues. V lost 9 bases, J lost 1 base, and 15 bases lay in between. The CDR3 sequence is CASLLRGANTEAFF. CDR3 nucleotides: TGTGCCAGCCTCTTAAGGGGCGCGAACACTGAAGCTTTCTTT.

Only a few counts were recorded for this clone. The V and J genes are TRBV29-1 and TRBJ2-3, with a weak D call TRBD2 (6 bases). The CDR3 runs to 13 residues. CDR1 and CDR2 (germline): SQVTM, ANQGSEA. Trimming removed 6 bases at V and 1 base at J, with 11 bases between. This CDR3 reads CSVGGIGTDTQYF. DNA for the CDR3: TGCAGCGTAGGCGGGATCGGCACAGATACGCAGTATTTT.

The rearrangement joins TRBV6-6 to TRBJ2-3, with D perhaps matching TRBD1 (6 bases). This CDR3 comprises 16 residues. With 0 bases removed from V and 2 bases from J, the gap between germline ends came to 12 bases. Per the germline V gene, CDR1 is MNHNY and CDR2 is SVGAGI (reference sequence). In DNA form, the CDR3 reads TGTGCCAGCAGTTACTCTGCAGGGGCGTACACAGATACGCAGTATTTT. Translated: CASSYSAGAYTDTQYF.

This clone was observed a few times. The chain carries TRBV4-1 and TRBJ2-7; 9 bases fit TRBD1. Trimming at V came to 4 bases and at J to 1 base, leaving 5 bases not matched to a gene. The germline gives CDR1 MGHRA, CDR2 YSYEKL. The CDR3 runs 15 residues. CDR3 sequence: CASSPPGQGSYEQYF. Here the CDR3 DNA reads TGCGCCAGCAGCCCCCCGGGACAGGGTTCCTACGAGCAGTACTTC.

The genes are TRBV5-4 and TRBJ1-1, with TRBD1 as a possible D gene (5 bases). Trimming pared 4 bases from V and 4 bases from J, leaving 8 bases between. Germline lookup yields CDR1 SGHNT and CDR2 YYREEE (reference sequence). The CDR3 has 12 residues. The CDR3 DNA is TGTGCCAGCAGCCCGCAGGGCACTGAAGCTTTCTTT. Amino acids: CASSPQGTEAFF.

The count of this clone is one. The genes are TRBV9 and TRBJ1-6, with D perhaps matching TRBD1 (6 bases). Germline V gene sequence: CDR1 SGDLS, CDR2 YYNGEE. V dropped 0 bases and J dropped 9 bases, with 10 bases sitting between them. There are 14 residues in the CDR3. The CDR3 protein is CASSVEGEGSPLHF. In DNA form, the CDR3 reads TGTGCCAGCAGCGTAGAGGGGGAGGGTTCACCCCTCCACTTT.

This CDR3 reads CAWRSGYNSPLHF. The CDR3 region has the DNA TGTGCCTGGAGGAGTGGTTATAATTCACCCCTCCACTTT. The rearrangement links TRBV30 to TRBJ1-6; D unclear. CDR1 GTSNPN and CDR2 SVGIG come from the germline V gene (reference sequence). This CDR3 spans 13 amino acids. The germline V and J ends were trimmed by 3 bases and 4 bases, with 7 bases remaining between them.

The V call is TRBV5-4, the J call TRBJ1-2, with D perhaps matching TRBD1 (6 bases). This CDR3 region has 15 residues. The germline V gene has CDR1 SGHNT and CDR2 YYREEE (reference sequence). V was pared by 3 bases and J by 4 bases, with 16 bases between. The CDR3 nucleotides are TGTGCCAGCAGCTACCACGGGGGGCTCGGCTATGGCTACACCTTC. It is translated as CASSYHGGLGYGYTF.

The chain has TRBV6-2 or TRBV6-3 and TRBJ2-3; D is perhaps TRBD1 (5 bases). Trimming took 1 base from V and 3 from J, leaving 11 bases between them. Per the germline V gene, CDR1 is MNHEY and CDR2 is SVGEGT. The CDR3 spans 15 residues. The CDR3 loop is CASSYFQGGTDTQYF. CDR3 nucleotide sequence: TGTGCCAGCAGTTACTTCCAGGGTGGGACAGATACGCAGTATTTT.

The chain recombines TRBV18 with TRBJ2-5; TRBD1 might be the D (7 bases). CDR3 length equals 15 residues. Looked up from germline, CDR1 is KGHSH and CDR2 is LQKENI. V dropped 3 bases and J dropped 4 bases, with 15 bases sitting between them. The CDR3 sequence is CASSPSNRGGETQYF. CDR3 DNA sequence: TGTGCCAGCTCACCGTCGAACAGGGGAGGAGAGACCCAGTACTTC.

The gene calls are TRBV5-4 and TRBJ2-7; 7 bases agree with TRBD2. J lost 5 bases, V lost 2 bases, and 4 bases had no gene match. The CDR3 extends over 13 amino acids. Germline V CDR1 and CDR2: SGHNT, YYREEE (reference sequence). CDR3 sequence (DNA): TGTGCCAGCAGCTTACCCCGGGAGGACGAGCAGTACTTC. Its translation is CASSLPREDEQYF.

The rearrangement uses TRBV11-1 and TRBJ1-4, with a weak D call TRBD1 (5 bases). Germline values: CDR1 SGHAT, CDR2 FQDESV (reference sequence). CDR3 length equals 14 residues. The V and J ends lost 4 bases and 8 bases respectively, with 14 bases between them. The CDR3 spells CASSSGHGDEKLFF. CDR3 bases: TGTGCCAGCAGCTCCGGACACGGAGACGAAAAACTGTTTTTT.

The DNA of the CDR3 is TGTGCCAGCACCCCAGGGAGGGGGGAGACCCAGTACTTC. This gives the protein CASTPGRGETQYF. The chain combines TRBV6-5 with TRBJ2-5, with TRBD2 as a possible D gene (7 bases). This CDR3 region has 13 residues. Per the germline V gene, CDR1 is MNHEY and CDR2 is SVGAGI. Trimming took 7 bases from V and 5 from J, leaving 14 bases between them.

The V and J genes are TRBV7-2 and TRBJ2-1; 9 bases match TRBD2. Trimming cost V 1 base and J 5 bases; bases outside gene matches: 3. This CDR3 has 15 amino acids. From germline, CDR1 is SGHTA and CDR2 FQGNSA. DNA for the CDR3: TGTGCCAGCAGCTTAGACAGCGGGGGGCACAATGAGCAGTTCTTC. Translated, it gives CASSLDSGGHNEQFF.

DNA of the CDR3: TGTGCCAGCAGTCCCAAGCCGGCGATAGCGGGAGCACAAGAGACCCAGTACTTC. Encoded protein: CASSPKPAIAGAQETQYF. The chain couples TRBV6-6 to TRBJ2-5, with TRBD2 identical over 9 bases. This CDR3 comprises 18 residues. Germline CDR1 MNHNY, CDR2 SVGAGI (reference sequence). The V and J ends lost 5 bases and 2 bases, in that order; junction bases with no gene match: 15.